This entry lists 22 T cell receptor beta chains sequenced from one sample in a study of blood T cell repertoires in COVID-19 (dated by TCRdb to the early 2020s). The library was produced with the immunoSEQ multiplex PCR assay. Sourced from immuneACCESS, this table was stored by TCRdb with only in-frame sequences that have V and J called. A share of the clones is absent; for the studies checked, an unresolved V gene accounts for under half, and the remainder has no known explanation. Present in this sample are about 94,000 clones, roughly 80% of which were seen just once. About half of the sample is held by the ten biggest clonotypes. The sequenced material came from peripheral blood. Source of these receptors: a human donor in a cohort sampled during active COVID-19.

The V and J genes are TRBV11-2 and TRBJ2-1; a possible D gene is TRBD1 (5 bases). V shed 11 bases and J shed 5 bases, with 7 bases lying between them. CDR3 length: 10 amino acids. The germline gives CDR1 SGHAT, CDR2 FQNNGV. CDR3 in amino acids: CAGAHNEQFF. The CDR3 DNA is TGTGCCGGGGCCCACAATGAGCAGTTCTTC.

The chain couples TRBV7-9 to TRBJ2-7; 9 positions match TRBD2. Germline V gives CDR1 SEHNR, CDR2 FQNEAQ (reference sequence). This CDR3 comprises 16 residues. After removal of 3 bases from V and 4 bases from J, the junction contained 10 bases not matched to a gene. For the CDR3, the DNA is TGTGCCAGCAGCTTTTCTAGCGGGGTGCTTGTTTACGAGCAGTACTTC. The encoded protein is CASSFSSGVLVYEQYF.

This chain uses TRBV9 with TRBJ2-2; TRBD1 matches 7 bases. V gave up 0 bases and J gave up 6 bases; unmatched junction bases: 8. Germline CDR1 and CDR2: SGDLS and YYNGEE. The CDR3 has 16 amino acids. Here the CDR3 reads CASSVEVQGVSGELFF. CDR3 coding DNA: TGTGCCAGCAGCGTAGAGGTCCAGGGGGTGTCCGGGGAGCTGTTTTTT.

This clone was recorded a few times. CDR3 residues: CASSAYGAGQDYGYTF. The DNA for the CDR3 is TGTGCCAGCAGTGCTTATGGGGCGGGACAGGACTATGGCTACACCTTC. The chain uses TRBV7-2 and TRBJ1-2, with TRBD1 identical over 8 bases. The CDR3 has 16 amino acids. J was trimmed by 3 bases and V by 6 bases; bases with no gene match: 12. Germline assignment: CDR1 SGHTA and CDR2 FQGNSA. Combining the CDR3 with reference TRBV7-2 and TRBJ1-2 gives the whole variable domain GAGVSQSPSNKVTEKGKDVELRCDPISGHTALYWYRQSLGQGLEFLIYFQGNSAPDKSGLPSDRFSAERTGGSVSTLTIQRTQQEDSAVYLCASSAYGAGQDYGYTFGSGTRLTVV.

The J gene is TRBJ2-2, the V gene TRBV5-4; no clear D. The CDR3 runs to 13 residues. V was cut by 0 bases and J by 2 bases, with 2 bases left in between. The germline CDR1 and CDR2 sequences are SGHNT and YYREEE (reference sequence). The CDR3: CASSLANTGELFF. The CDR3, as DNA: TGTGCCAGCAGCTTGGCAAACACCGGGGAGCTGTTTTTT.

The CDR3 is CASSVVVRLATQFF. In DNA, the CDR3 is TGTGCCAGCAGCGTAGTTGTCCGGCTAGCGACCCAGTTCTTC. The V and J genes are TRBV9 and TRBJ2-1; a possible D gene is TRBD2 (6 bases). V was shortened by 0 bases and J by 13 bases, with 17 bases between the two germline ends. Germline CDR1 reads SGDLS; CDR2 reads YYNGEE. CDR3 size: 14 residues.

The V and J genes are TRBV5-6 and TRBJ2-3; 9 bases are shared with TRBD2. CDR3 length equals 17 residues. V shed 4 bases and J 0 bases; nucleotides not matched to a gene: 9. The V gene's germline CDR1 is SGHDT and CDR2 YYEEEE. DNA of the CDR3: TGTGCCAGCAGCCCCGGGGTAGCGGGGGCTAGCACAGATACGCAGTATTTT. It encodes CASSPGVAGASTDTQYF.

The chain is built from TRBV28 and TRBJ2-3; D is perhaps TRBD2 (6 bases). The CDR3 loop spans 15 amino acids. V dropped 6 bases and J dropped 1 base, with 14 bases sitting between them. CDR1 and CDR2 (germline): MDHEN, SYDVKM. In DNA form, the CDR3 reads TGTGCCAGCAGCCGCGGAGGGCTGGGCACAGATACGCAGTATTTT. This gives the protein CASSRGGLGTDTQYF. Full variable domain (outside the CDR3, taken from reference TRBV28 and TRBJ2-3): DVKVTQSSRYLVKRTGEKVFLECVQDMDHENMFWYRQDPGLGLRLIYFSYDVKMKEKGDIPEGYSVSREKKERFSLILESASTNQTSMYLCASSRGGLGTDTQYFGPGTRLTVL.

The rearrangement uses TRBV19 and TRBJ1-4; possible D gene TRBD1, 6 bases. Deletions cut 8 bases from V and 1 base from J, with 20 bases between. This CDR3 has 17 residues. Germline loops: CDR1 LNHDA, CDR2 SQIVND (reference sequence). For the CDR3, the DNA is TGTGCCAGTCAACTGAGAGGCAGGGGATTAACTAATGAAAAACTGTTTTTT. This translates into CASQLRGRGLTNEKLFF.

This clone was seen just once. The chain uses TRBV28 and TRBJ2-7, with TRBD1 identical over 9 bases. CDR1 and CDR2 (germline): MDHEN, SYDVKM. The CDR3 has 14 residues. V was pared by 6 bases and J by 3 bases, with 6 bases of the junction left unmatched. CDR3 nucleotide sequence: TGTGCCAGCAGACCGCCGGGACAGGGCTACGAGCAGTACTTC. Amino acid sequence: CASRPPGQGYEQYF.

V usage is TRBV5-1 and J usage is TRBJ2-1, with a weak D call TRBD1 (5 bases). The CDR3 runs to 16 residues. CDR1 is SGHRS, CDR2 YFSETQ, per germline. Trimming left V 4 bases short and J 1 base short, with 15 bases between. The CDR3 sequence: CASSRQGIGSYNEQFF. The CDR3 DNA reads TGCGCCAGCAGCAGGCAGGGTATAGGGTCCTACAATGAGCAGTTCTTC.

This chain links TRBV28 with TRBJ2-3; D is possibly TRBD2 (6 bases). Germline V gives CDR1 MDHEN, CDR2 SYDVKM. Trimming pared 5 bases from V and 4 bases from J, leaving 13 bases between. The CDR3 is made up of 14 amino acids. CDR3 sequence: CASSHPGGSDTQYF. The CDR3 region has the DNA TGTGCCAGCAGTCACCCCGGAGGGTCAGATACGCAGTATTTT. The complete variable domain, with remaining parts taken from reference TRBV28 and TRBJ2-3, reads DVKVTQSSRYLVKRTGEKVFLECVQDMDHENMFWYRQDPGLGLRLIYFSYDVKMKEKGDIPEGYSVSREKKERFSLILESASTNQTSMYLCASSHPGGSDTQYFGPGTRLTVL.

The CDR3 sequence is CASSLAAGSTDTQYF. In DNA form, the CDR3 reads TGTGCCAGCAGCTTGGCTGCAGGGAGCACAGATACGCAGTATTTT. This chain joins TRBV5-5 and TRBJ2-3, with TRBD1 as a possible D gene (5 bases). V shed 0 bases and J shed 0 bases, with 8 bases lying between them. Germline CDR1 and CDR2: SGHKS and YYEKEE (reference sequence). CDR3 length: 15 amino acids.

The CDR3 sequence: CASSKRDGNYGYTF. The CDR3 DNA reads TGTGCCAGCAGTAAGCGGGACGGCAACTATGGCTACACCTTC. This chain connects TRBV6-2 or TRBV6-3 to TRBJ1-2; D perhaps matches TRBD1 (5 bases). The V and J ends lost 5 bases and 2 bases respectively, with 12 bases between them. This CDR3 spans 14 amino acids. Germline V gene sequence: CDR1 MNHEY, CDR2 SVGEGT.

The sample holds a few counts of this clone. V and J are TRBV6-1 and TRBJ1-5; D unresolved. Germline-derived CDR1 and CDR2 are MNHNS and SASEGT. This CDR3 is 15 amino acids long. Trimming took off 3 bases at V and 1 base at J, with 10 bases between the two ends. The CDR3 DNA sequence: TGTGCCAGCAGTGAGTCAGTTATGAGCAATCAGCCCCAGCATTTT. Translated, it gives CASSESVMSNQPQHF.

The chain links TRBV5-1 to TRBJ1-2, with D possibly being TRBD1 (6 bases). V shed 0 bases and J shed 4 bases, with 10 bases lying between them. This CDR3 comprises 14 residues. Germline V CDR1 and CDR2: SGHRS, YFSETQ. CDR3 in DNA: TGCGCCAGCAGCTTGGCAGGGGCGGTCTATGGCTACACCTTC. As protein: CASSLAGAVYGYTF.

V and J are TRBV24-1 and TRBJ2-1, with 10 bases identical to TRBD2. V lost 3 bases to trimming and J lost 5 bases; unmatched junction nucleotides: 9. This CDR3 spans 17 amino acids. Germline CDR1 and CDR2: KGHDR and SFDVKD. The CDR3 nucleotides are TGTGCCACCAGTGATACTGATTTAGCGGGAGGCAACAATGAGCAGTTCTTC. This encodes CATSDTDLAGGNNEQFF.

J is TRBJ2-1 and V is TRBV19; D is possibly TRBD1 (5 bases). Between the trimmed V and J ends, which lost 7 bases and 8 bases, there was a span of 21 bases. The CDR3 has 15 amino acids. The germline CDR1 and CDR2 sequences are LNHDA and SQIVND (reference sequence). Here the CDR3 DNA reads TGTGCCAGTACCCTAAGCTGGGGCAGCCTGTATGAGCAGTTCTTC. It is translated as CASTLSWGSLYEQFF.

The CDR3 DNA sequence: TGTGCCAGCAGCAAAAAGGACAGGGGGAATGGCTACACCTTC. Amino acid sequence: CASSKKDRGNGYTF. The chain is built from TRBV21-1 and TRBJ1-2; the table calls TRBD1, which could not be checked here. TRBV21-1 is designated a pseudogene. The CDR3 runs 14 residues.

The genes are TRBV28 and TRBJ2-1, with D possibly matching TRBD1 (8 bases). This CDR3 spans 15 amino acids. Per germline, CDR1 MDHEN and CDR2 SYDVKM. With 5 bases removed from V and 6 bases from J, the gap between germline ends came to 17 bases. For the CDR3, the DNA is TGTGCCAGCAGTACACAGGGGGGGACCACCAATGAGCAGTTCTTC. This gives the protein CASSTQGGTTNEQFF.

This chain links TRBV6-5 with TRBJ2-7; D might be TRBD2 (6 bases). Germline loops: CDR1 MNHEY, CDR2 SVGAGI. This CDR3 has 15 residues. Trimming shortened V by 5 bases and J by 5 bases, and 19 bases separated the two germline ends. CDR3 in DNA: TGTGCCAGCAGTCAACCCGGGGAGGCTTTCGACGAGCAGTACTTC. Translating it yields CASSQPGEAFDEQYF.

This clone came up a few times. This chain links TRBV11-2 with TRBJ1-1, with D unclear. From germline, CDR1 is SGHAT and CDR2 FQNNGV. V shed 0 bases and J shed 4 bases, with 9 bases lying between them. The CDR3 runs to 14 residues. CDR3 DNA: TGTGCCAGCAGCTTAGATTTCGGGAGCACTGAAGCTTTCTTT. It codes for CASSLDFGSTEAFF.